This TCR beta chain was captured in a study of blood T cells in healthy people across ages. Study results and limitations: Age showed a roughly linear inverse relationship with TCR beta diversity per million T cells.

It was with a sample-barcoded 5' primer and a J-beta primer mix that a second PCR of roughly 7 to 12 cycles was run. Tagging of each cDNA molecule was performed by a template-switch adaptor with 12 random nucleotides. TCRdb passed the 5' RACE reads through MiXCR, listing each CDR3 protein once. Here the sample spans some 1.5 million distinct CDR3 sequences, 28% being singletons. This clonotype came up many times. Its antigen remains unidentified. The germline V gene has CDR1 SQVTM and CDR2 ANQGSEA. Trimming stripped 8 bases from V and 6 bases from J, with 16 bases between. This CDR3 spans 12 amino acids. Every sample had a minimum of 6.5 million PBMCs isolated.

V usage is TRBV29-1 and J usage is TRBJ1-2; no clear D. Material for sequencing was blood. This sequence originates from a woman between 25 and 40 years old in good health. The CDR3 here is CSLAGLGNGYTF. In nucleotides, the CDR3 is TGCAGCCTTGCGGGTTTGGGCAATGGCTACACCTTC.